A single sample is the source of the 30 T cell receptor beta chains below, sequenced in a study of T-cell memory formation after mild COVID-19. TCRdb re-derived calls from the 5' RACE reads in MiXCR, one entry per CDR3 protein. The sample lists about 560,000 distinct CDR3 sequences; 15% to 20% were seen once. The sequencing input was PBMCs or a T cell subset sorted from them (not recorded which). The receptors were sampled from an adult woman who had mild COVID-19 (a few samples of this study predate the infection). Cell type and time point are not known.

About this clonotype: One junction end disagrees with the germline gene, perhaps due to a read error. This rearrangement joins TRBV3-1 to TRBJ1-1, with D tentatively TRBD1 (5 bases). Germline loops: CDR1 LGHDT, CDR2 YNNKEL (reference sequence). The CDR3 loop spans 14 amino acids. The CDR3 coding sequence is TGTGCCAGCAGTCAAGTGGGACCCCGTGCTGAAGCTTTCTTT. It translates to CASSQVGPRAEAFF. The variable domain in full, completed from reference TRBV3-1 and TRBJ1-1, reads DTAVSQTPKYLVTQMGNDKSIKCEQNLGHDTMYWYKQDSKKFLKIMFSYNNKELIINETVPNRFSPKSPDKAHLNLHINSLELGDSAVYFCASSQVGPRAEAFFGQGTRLTVV.

This chain uses TRBV18 with TRBJ1-1; possible D gene TRBD1, 6 bases. The V end lost 2 bases, the J end lost 3 bases, and 13 bases lay between the germline ends. CDR3 length: 15 amino acids. Germline V gene lookup returns CDR1 KGHSH and CDR2 LQKENI. CDR3 protein: CASSPTGQLDTEAFF. CDR3 bases: TGTGCCAGCTCACCAACAGGGCAATTGGACACTGAAGCTTTCTTT.

The gene calls are TRBV5-8 and TRBJ2-7; 9 bases match TRBD1. This CDR3 comprises 14 residues. The V gene end was trimmed by 6 bases and the J gene end by 4 bases; junction bases not matched to a gene: 8. CDR1 and CDR2 from the germline V gene are SGHTS and YDEGEE. CDR3 nucleotide sequence: TGTGCCAGCATCAGACAGGGGGAGAAGTACGAGCAGTACTTC. Protein sequence: CASIRQGEKYEQYF. The full variable domain, with the rest looked up from reference TRBV5-8 and TRBJ2-7, is EAGVTQSPTHLIKTRGQQATLRCSPISGHTSVYWYQQALGLGLQFLLWYDEGEERNRGNFPPRFSGRQFPNYSSELNVNALELEDSALYLCASIRQGEKYEQYFGPGTRLTVT.

This chain links TRBV6-5 with TRBJ1-6, with D uncertain. With 4 bases removed from V and 7 bases from J, the gap between germline ends came to 8 bases. This CDR3 region has 13 residues. The V gene's germline CDR1 is MNHEY and CDR2 SVGAGI. The CDR3 loop reads CASSSAPNSPLHF. The DNA for the CDR3 is TGTGCCAGCAGTTCCGCGCCAAATTCACCCCTCCACTTT.

The sample holds a few counts of this clonotype. CDR3 sequence: CASSQDFAGRNGYTF. CDR3 nucleotides: TGTGCCAGCAGCCAAGACTTCGCGGGGCGGAATGGCTACACCTTC. The chain uses TRBV3-1 and TRBJ1-2; D might be TRBD1 (5 bases). Germline V lookup: CDR1 LGHDT, CDR2 YNNKEL (reference sequence). The CDR3 runs to 15 residues. V gave up 0 bases and J gave up 6 bases, with 14 bases separating them.

The chain couples TRBV20-1 to TRBJ2-2, with no clear D. Trimming cost V 3 bases and J 5 bases, with 16 bases left between them. The V gene's germline CDR1 is DFQATT and CDR2 SNEGSKA (reference sequence). This CDR3 region has 15 residues. The DNA for the CDR3 is TGCAGTGCTAGGTTGTTAGAACAGACGACCGGGGAGCTGTTTTTT. Encoded protein: CSARLLEQTTGELFF.

The genes are TRBV20-1 and TRBJ2-1; perhaps TRBD2 as D (6 bases). CDR3 length equals 15 residues. Germline V gene lookup returns CDR1 DFQATT and CDR2 SNEGSKA (reference sequence). Trimming took off 0 bases at V and 6 bases at J, with 15 bases between the two ends. The CDR3 reads CSARDPGSAGNEQFF. The CDR3 region has the DNA TGCAGTGCTAGAGACCCCGGATCAGCGGGCAATGAGCAGTTCTTC.

The chain carries TRBV2 and TRBJ2-1; 9 nucleotides line up with TRBD2. This CDR3 region has 14 residues. V lost 11 bases, J lost 5 bases, and 10 bases stayed unmatched. Germline V gene sequence: CDR1 SNHLY, CDR2 FYNNEI. CDR3 sequence: CAGHGTSRNNEQFF. In nucleotides, the CDR3 is TGTGCCGGCCATGGGACTAGCAGAAACAATGAGCAGTTCTTC.

This sequence joins TRBV4-1 and TRBJ2-3, with 7 nucleotides matching TRBD2. CDR1 MGHRA and CDR2 YSYEKL come from the germline V gene. The CDR3 totals 18 residues. Germline trimming cut 1 base from V and 1 base from J; bases unmatched to any gene: 11. CDR3 sequence: CASSQVSGRDFRTDTQYF. The CDR3 DNA follows: TGCGCCAGCAGCCAAGTTTCGGGGAGGGACTTTCGCACAGATACGCAGTATTTT.

Many counts were recorded for this clonotype. This CDR3 is CASRPRTSPVTQYF. The CDR3 DNA follows: TGCGCCAGCAGACCGCGGACTAGTCCCGTTACGCAGTATTTT. The chain combines TRBV5-1 with TRBJ2-3; the match to TRBD2 covers 7 bases. V shed 5 bases, J shed 8 bases, and the junction held 11 bases outside the gene matches. Looked up from germline, CDR1 is SGHRS and CDR2 is YFSETQ. This CDR3 comprises 14 residues. The full variable domain, its missing parts supplied by reference TRBV5-1 and TRBJ2-3, is KAGVTQTPRYLIKTRGQQVTLSCSPISGHRSVSWYQQTPGQGLQFLFEYFSETQRNKGNFPGRFSGRQFSNSRSEMNVSTLELGDSALYLCASRPRTSPVTQYFGPGTRLTVL.

This sequence joins TRBV6-4 and TRBJ1-5; tentatively, D is TRBD1 (5 bases). This CDR3 spans 14 amino acids. Germline V lookup: CDR1 MRHNA, CDR2 SNTAGT. Trimming cost V 5 bases and J 6 bases, with 14 bases left between them. This chain's CDR3 is CASSPPQGSQPQHF. CDR3 coding DNA: TGTGCCAGCAGTCCACCTCAGGGTTCTCAGCCCCAGCATTTT.

This clonotype has just a few counts. This sequence joins TRBV3-1 and TRBJ2-2; D possibly corresponds to TRBD2 (6 bases). There are 18 residues in the CDR3. V gave up 1 base and J gave up 4 bases, with 19 bases separating them. Germline V gene sequence: CDR1 LGHDT, CDR2 YNNKEL (reference sequence). DNA of the CDR3: TGTGCCAGCAGCCAAGCGAGGAGGGGCGCGGGAACCACCGGGGAGCTGTTTTTT. Amino acids: CASSQARRGAGTTGELFF.

This clonotype was counted a few times. V and J are TRBV2 and TRBJ2-2; D is possibly TRBD2 (6 bases). Trimming pared 0 bases from V and 3 bases from J, leaving 14 bases between. Germline values: CDR1 SNHLY, CDR2 FYNNEI. The CDR3 consists of 17 residues. The CDR3 DNA reads TGTGCCAGCAGTGAAGCGGGCGGGGCGACCTACACCGGGGAGCTGTTTTTT. It yields the protein CASSEAGGATYTGELFF.

The chain carries TRBV24-1 and TRBJ2-2; D may correspond to TRBD1 or TRBD2 (5 bases each). The CDR3 loop spans 14 amino acids. V was pared by 1 base and J by 6 bases, with 8 bases between. Germline V gene lookup returns CDR1 KGHDR and CDR2 SFDVKD. CDR3: CATSDFSGPGELFF. CDR3 sequence (DNA): TGTGCCACCAGTGATTTCTCGGGGCCCGGGGAGCTGTTTTTT.

In its sample, this clonotype was seen a few times. V gene TRBV13 combines with J gene TRBJ1-1, with D maybe TRBD1 (5 bases). The V end was cut by 7 bases, the J end by 0 bases, with 12 bases between. CDR1 PRHDT and CDR2 FYEKMQ come from the germline V gene (reference sequence). This CDR3 is 14 amino acids long. As DNA, the CDR3 is TGTGCCAGCACCGAGCGGGGCATGAACACTGAAGCTTTCTTT. Translation: CASTERGMNTEAFF.

The genes are TRBV6-5 and TRBJ2-1; the match to TRBD2 covers 7 bases. Germline V gene sequence: CDR1 MNHEY, CDR2 SVGAGI. J was trimmed by 3 bases and V by 8 bases; bases with no gene match: 4. The CDR3 loop spans 13 amino acids. DNA for the CDR3: TGTGCCAGCGGGCGCGGGGGCTACAATGAGCAGTTCTTC. Translation: CASGRGGYNEQFF.

The chain employs TRBV11-1 and TRBJ2-7; D is unresolved. The CDR3 contains 14 residues. Germline CDR1 SGHAT, CDR2 FQDESV (reference sequence). Trimming left V 1 base short and J 3 bases short, with 10 bases between. In DNA, the CDR3 is TGTGCCAGCAGCTTAGTTGCTGTTATCTACGAGCAGTACTTC. It is translated as CASSLVAVIYEQYF.

CDR3 in amino acids: CSASRTSGGPYNEQFF. The CDR3 bases are TGCAGTGCTTCCCGGACTAGCGGGGGACCCTACAATGAGCAGTTCTTC. The chain carries TRBV20-1 and TRBJ2-1; 13 bases fit TRBD2. The junction had 6 bases not matched to a gene; V was cut back by 5 bases and J by 2 bases. Germline CDR1 is DFQATT and CDR2 is SNEGSKA (reference sequence). The CDR3 is 16 residues long.

The rearrangement uses TRBV19 and TRBJ2-7; either TRBD1 or TRBD2 may fit D (6 bases each). The CDR3 covers 12 residues. Looked up from germline, CDR1 is LNHDA and CDR2 is SQIVND (reference sequence). Deletions cut 5 bases from V and 2 bases from J, with 7 bases between. This CDR3 is CASSGGPYEQYF. The DNA of the CDR3 is TGTGCCAGTAGTGGGGGGCCCTACGAGCAGTACTTC.

This chain joins TRBV4-2 and TRBJ1-2; tentatively, D is TRBD1 (5 bases). Germline V lookup: CDR1 LGHNA, CDR2 YNFKEQ. This CDR3 contains 15 residues. V was trimmed by 4 bases and J by 0 bases, leaving 12 bases between them. CDR3 in amino acids: CASSLGTDANYGYTF. DNA of the CDR3: TGTGCCAGCAGCCTCGGGACGGATGCTAACTATGGCTACACCTTC.

This clonotype was seen just once. The chain has TRBV29-1 and TRBJ1-1; D perhaps matches TRBD1 (5 bases). CDR1 is SQVTM, CDR2 ANQGSEA, per germline. The CDR3 contains 12 residues. V was trimmed by 3 bases and J by 7 bases, leaving 12 bases between them. CDR3 coding DNA: TGCAGCGTTGAGGGGGGTCGGGGTGAAGCTTTCTTT. The encoded protein is CSVEGGRGEAFF.

This rearrangement joins TRBV6-5 to TRBJ1-1, with TRBD1 matching over 7 bases. The CDR3 has 14 residues. V lost 5 bases to trimming and J lost 7 bases; unmatched junction nucleotides: 10. Germline lookup yields CDR1 MNHEY and CDR2 SVGAGI. The CDR3 loop reads CASSKTGARGEAFF. The CDR3 DNA follows: TGTGCCAGCAGTAAAACAGGGGCCAGGGGTGAAGCTTTCTTT.

The sample holds a few counts of this clonotype. The chain uses TRBV7-2 and TRBJ1-4; the D gene is possibly TRBD1 (5 bases). The V gene lost 3 bases and the J gene lost 13 bases, with 12 bases spanning the gap. Per germline, CDR1 SGHTA and CDR2 FQGNSA. This CDR3 contains 12 residues. The CDR3, as DNA: TGTGCCAGCAGCTTCGGTGGGGGGAGACTGTTTTTT. Its protein is CASSFGGGRLFF. Looking up the rest from reference TRBV7-2 and TRBJ1-4 gives the full variable domain: GAGVSQSPSNKVTEKGKDVELRCDPISGHTALYWYRQSLGQGLEFLIYFQGNSAPDKSGLPSDRFSAERTGGSVSTLTIQRTQQEDSAVYLCASSFGGGRLFFGSGTQLSVL.

The CDR3 region has the DNA TGTGCCAGCAACCTCTTGGGAACTGAAGCTTTCTTT. Protein: CASNLLGTEAFF. The chain is built from TRBV2 and TRBJ1-1; D gene ambiguous. The germline V gene encodes CDR1 SNHLY and CDR2 FYNNEI. V lost 7 bases and J 5 bases, leaving 11 bases between the germline ends. The CDR3 runs to 12 residues.

Ten or more counts support this clonotype. The junction departs from the called germline gene at one end, perhaps through a read error. CDR3 residues: CASSQGNEQYF. In nucleotides, the CDR3 is TGTGCCAGCAGTCAGGGGAACGAGCAGTACTTC. The genes are TRBV4-1 and TRBJ2-7, with TRBD1 as a possible D gene (6 bases). In germline, CDR1 is MGHRA, CDR2 YSYEKL. CDR3 length equals 11 residues.

There are many counts of this clonotype. V is TRBV21-1 and J is TRBJ2-3. TRBV21-1 is designated a pseudogene. This CDR3 is 12 amino acids long. The CDR3 region has the DNA TGTGCCAGCAGCGCTCGAACAGATACGCAGTATTTT. This codes for CASSARTDTQYF.

The chain joins TRBV7-8 to TRBJ2-1; D unresolved. V lost 5 bases to trimming and J lost 4 bases, with 15 bases between them. Germline V CDR1 and CDR2: SGHVS, FQNEAQ. This CDR3 spans 15 amino acids. The CDR3 sequence: CASSAQFTLYNEQFF. In nucleotides, the CDR3 is TGTGCCAGCAGCGCACAGTTTACCCTATACAATGAGCAGTTCTTC.

This chain uses TRBV3-1 with TRBJ2-5; 9 nucleotides agree with TRBD2. Germline V gives CDR1 LGHDT, CDR2 YNNKEL (reference sequence). V dropped 1 base and J dropped 5; count of bases not matched to a gene: 11. The CDR3 covers 17 residues. CDR3 protein: CASSQVSGSIGLETQYF. In DNA form, the CDR3 reads TGTGCCAGCAGCCAAGTTAGCGGGAGTATTGGTTTGGAGACCCAGTACTTC.

The CDR3: CASSNTGTAYNEQFF. DNA for the CDR3: TGCGCCAGCAGCAATACCGGGACAGCCTACAATGAGCAGTTCTTC. The gene calls are TRBV5-1 and TRBJ2-1; 7 bases are a match to TRBD1. The CDR3 spans 15 residues. V lost 4 bases, J lost 2 bases, and 6 bases stayed unmatched. The germline CDR1 and CDR2 sequences are SGHRS and YFSETQ.

In this sample, this clonotype turned up a few times. The chain employs TRBV19 and TRBJ2-2, with D possibly TRBD2 on 5 matching bases. CDR3 length equals 15 residues. In germline, CDR1 is LNHDA, CDR2 SQIVND (reference sequence). The V end lost 9 bases, the J end lost 6 bases, and 20 bases lay between the germline ends. As DNA, the CDR3 is TGTGCCAGCTACCACTGGACTTTTGGCGCCGGGGAGCTGTTTTTT. Translating gives CASYHWTFGAGELFF.